The source of this T cell receptor (beta chain) is a study of beta chain features in type 1 diabetes. The authors reverse transcribed all of the isolated RNA, so sequencing captured expressed TCRB transcripts. Assay: immunoSEQ multiplex PCR; the TCRdb copy retains only in-frame clones and omits some. The sample records 250,000 to 300,000 clones, 7.5% to 9.5% being singletons. CDR1 and CDR2 (germline): MGHRA, YSYEKL. The CDR3 length is 16 residues. V gave up 1 base and J gave up 8 bases, with 17 bases separating them. There are many counts of this clone. V gene TRBV4-1 combines with J gene TRBJ1-4; D uncertain. This sequence was found in a woman aged 18-35 years in good health. Sequenced material: central memory CD4+ T cells from blood. The CDR3 sequence: CASSQVFQVGEEKLFF. The CDR3, as DNA: TGCGCCAGCAGCCAAGTTTTCCAGGTTGGGGAGGAAAAACTGTTTTTT.